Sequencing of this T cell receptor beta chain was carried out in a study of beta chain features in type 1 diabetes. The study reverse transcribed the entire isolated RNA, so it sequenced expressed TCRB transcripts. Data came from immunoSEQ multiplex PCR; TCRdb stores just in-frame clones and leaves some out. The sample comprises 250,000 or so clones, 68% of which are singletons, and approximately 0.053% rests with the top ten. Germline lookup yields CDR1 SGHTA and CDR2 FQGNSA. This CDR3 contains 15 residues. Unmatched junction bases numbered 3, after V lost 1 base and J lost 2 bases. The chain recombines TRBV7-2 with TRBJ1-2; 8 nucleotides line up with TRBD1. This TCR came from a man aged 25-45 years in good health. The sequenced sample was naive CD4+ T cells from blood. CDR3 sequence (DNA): TGTGCCAGCAGCTTAGTACGGGACAGGAACTATGGCTACACCTTC. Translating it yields CASSLVRDRNYGYTF.